This TCR beta chain was sequenced for a study of cytomegalovirus exposure and HLA in healthy donors (dated by TCRdb to about 2017). For context, the study as a whole: According to an earlier analysis of 550 to 700 of the donors, roughly 180 million T cells yielded 117 million unique TCR beta sequences and more than 250 Gb of sequence data. The later analysis used no new phenotypic data to find candidate immune exposures, relying instead on TCR beta sequences and their occurrence across donors. All discovery cohort repertoires had been generated using a single sequencing platform. The study combined high-throughput TCR immunosequencing, statistical association of individual TCRs with disease status, and machine learning to predict cytomegalovirus infection status. The study was designed to test whether signatures of past pathogen exposure could be identified by cataloging public T cell receptors. A later genetic analysis took genome-wide SNP genotypes for about three fifths of the roughly 670 donors and used that subset as a discovery cohort. A later analysis re-analyzed previously published TCR beta repertoires from 600 to 850 donors and added high-resolution HLA genotyping to study TCR occurrence patterns. Roughly 300 gigabases of sequencing data and around 87 million unique TCR sequences were included in an early release covering several hundred HLA-typed donors. In an earlier analysis of a few hundred of the donors, high-throughput TCR beta sequencing was used to judge whether each TCR beta V gene segment behaved as functional or pseudogenic. Four to six DR-DQ haplotypes were handled as single units for association and clustering, since linkage in the cohort was strong. Both class I and class II loci were covered by HLA typing, at four-digit resolution. Of the 350 to 450 genotyped donors, 65% to 90% fell in the genetic ancestry cluster associated with self-reported Caucasian donors. On average, roughly 240,000 unique TCR beta nucleotide sequences were sequenced per donor among some 420 genotyped donors of the cohort, with 15% to 20% of those sequences being non-productive. Typing coverage varied by locus: roughly 629-640 donors for A, B, C, DRB1 and DQB1; roughly 560 for DQA1; over 600 for DPA1; more than 450 for DPB1. The study used immunosequencing to profile the T cell repertoires of hundreds of subjects and linked those repertoires to cytomegalovirus serostatus. A separate validation cohort of over 95 different subjects was used in addition to the 666-subject first cohort. Donor age, sex, ethnicity and CMV serostatus were compiled alongside the repertoire data. Beyond this particular receptor, the publication reports: In a later analysis, HLA-associated TCR beta chains showed more clonal expansion and lower generation probabilities than non-associated chains that were equally common. In vitro tests confirmed that a few of the cytomegalovirus-associated TCR beta chains recognize cytomegalovirus antigens. In an earlier analysis of about 600 of the donors, most TCR beta V segments appeared in productive rearrangements about 87% or about 30% of the time, broadly matching IMGT annotations. A further reported finding was that TCR beta sequences accurately predicted the HLA-A and HLA-B alleles for most subjects in the first cohort. Most TCR sequences were observed very rarely across donors, whereas some public TCRs were present in many individuals. A group of highly shared sequence variants was considered likely to be a technical artifact of the sequencing pipeline. The authors suggested that the approach could potentially be extended to other disease states and immunological phenotypes. The study listed 150 to 200 TCR beta chains as associated with cytomegalovirus. CMV serostatus was the only immune exposure information available for the cohort. The classifier was reported to diagnose cytomegalovirus status with high specificity and sensitivity in both the original cohort and the validation cohort. Specific HLA alleles were associated with 16,951 TCR beta sequences at a false discovery rate of 0.05 in a later analysis. When HLA alleles, especially DR and DQ, strongly co-occurred, TCR associations were difficult to assign to individual alleles. The cohort was sequenced for TCR beta chains only, and without alpha or paired-chain data the features that could be detected were limited. Some IMGT-functional V segments, including TRBV6-2 and TRBV6-3, could not be told apart with the 87-base-pair reads, so those segments were excluded. Because HLA typing was unavailable for some donors at each locus, only the typed subset was used in association tests. According to a later analysis, most CMV-associated TCR beta chains appeared to be HLA-restricted, and the HLA associations seemed to be driven largely by CMV exposure. According to a later genetic analysis, donors in an Asian-associated ancestry cluster had fewer N-insertions in productive TCRs than the roughly 670-donor mean. In a later analysis, TCR association rates were found to vary across HLA loci, with the most associated TCRs seen for DRB1 alleles and the fewest for HLA-C alleles. Roughly uniform sequencing depth across donors was assumed in presence/absence analyses, although this assumption may not hold. V-gene and J-gene trimming of TCR beta chains was associated with a missense DCLRE1C variant in a later genetic analysis, and the association was replicated in an independent cohort. Because counts were too low, roughly 17 rarely observed V segments, including chromosome 9 orphons, were left out of the earlier analysis of about 500 of the donors. Linkage disequilibrium might explain the correlated functional status among segregating V segments, but an unknown experimental factor could not be ruled out. Several of the top co-occurrence clusters appeared to be linked to parvovirus B19, influenza, CMV and Epstein-Barr virus, according to a later analysis.

In the germline V gene, CDR1 corresponds to MGHRA and CDR2 to YSYEKL. Germline trimming amounts to 7 bases on V and 1 base on J, with 6 as the count of junction bases outside the gene matches. Inclusive of the bounding cysteine and phenylalanine, the CDR3 is 15 residues long. The kept DNA is CDR3 alone, 45 bases in frame from the first base. The cohort was made up of 500 to 850 healthy bone marrow donors. Cohort members were all nominally healthy when sampled, although unrecorded immune exposures were likely present. The donor was CMV seropositive and belonged to the group of more than 250 seropositive cohort members. Every donor gave a peripheral blood sample, and the peripheral blood mononuclear cells from that sample were used for TCR beta sequencing. Genomic DNA extraction from the blood cell samples was performed with the Qiagen DNeasy Blood Extraction Kit. A remark on this clone: It lacks a known antigen. No much larger clonotype is one base removed from it; base qualities were not supplied.

The library was obtained by the immunoSEQ multiplex PCR assay. For the multiplex PCR, a mixture combining 60 forward primers for TCR Vbeta segments and 13 reverse primers for TCR Jbeta segments was used. The CDR3 region of rearranged TCR beta genes was amplified from genomic DNA by a multiplex PCR assay. The Illumina HiSeq System was used to sequence the amplified TCR beta libraries as 87-base-pair reads. The study's processing was this. A later analysis counted about 80 million unique TCR beta chains across the 650 to 800 repertoires, and 9.5 million to 11 million of these chains were shared by at least two donors. To remove PCR and sequencing errors, raw reads were error-corrected and collapsed into unique sequences using a nearest-neighbor algorithm that merged closely related sequences. CDR3 sequences were aligned to IMGT reference sequences to assign V, D and J gene segments. Each retained sequence needed at least a six-nucleotide match to both a V gene segment and a J gene segment. A rearrangement counted as productive if the CDR3 had no stop codons and remained in frame with V and J, and every other rearrangement counted as non-productive. CDR3 was defined by IMGT convention, running from the second conserved V-encoded cysteine to the conserved J-encoded phenylalanine. Sequences without an unambiguous match to a single V gene segment were excluded from the earlier analysis of a few hundred of the donors. In an earlier analysis of approximately 610 of the donors, V segments were called functional above 56.7% productive rearrangements and were called segregating when the between-donor standard deviation exceeded 5%. A statistical classification framework was built for diagnosing cytomegalovirus status from the catalog of TCR beta chain sequences. In a later analysis, V and J genes were assigned by comparing TCR nucleotide sequences against IMGT/GENE-DB human TR gene sequences. A later analysis assigned CDR3 sequences and most-parsimonious VDJ recombination scenarios with the TCRdist pipeline. In a later analysis, each TCR beta chain was defined by its CDR3 amino acid sequence together with its V-gene family, and reads lacking a unique V-gene family were excluded. A later analysis removed 592 highly shared, low-generation-probability nucleotide sequences to deal with suspected cross-contamination and a sequencing artifact. In a later analysis, a clonal expansion index was calculated for each public chain from normalized within-repertoire ranks of inferred template counts. Generation probabilities in a later analysis came from a VDJ recombination model fitted to out-of-frame rearrangements, and those results were checked against IGoR. Hypergeometric tests were used in a later analysis to score TCR-TCR, TCR-HLA and TCR-CMV co-occurrence, with a repertoire-size bias correction applied to the TCR pairs. To estimate false discovery rates, a later analysis permuted the HLA or CMV assignments 20 times. In a later analysis, co-occurring TCRs were grouped with DBSCAN, and TCRdist sequence similarity was added when clustering was performed within HLA-allele-positive subsets. Repertoires with fewer than 30,000 or more than 120,000 public chains, plus five repertoires with anomalous nucleotide sharing, were excluded from co-occurrence clustering. TCRdb stores this immuneACCESS table with in-frame sequences only. Part of the clones is absent; in the studies checked, under half of the shortfall reflects unresolved V genes, and no reason is known for the rest. Clonal size and the V and J genes are those of that table, whereas D and trimming came from the DNA. This sample is represented by some 110,000 clones; around three quarters of them were singletons. Over 4% of the sample is taken by the ten largest.

This chain joins TRBV4-1 to TRBJ1-5; 8 bases in the junction line up with TRBD1. The source material was PBMCs. This clonotype originated in a man aged 25-45 years in good health and CMV-seropositive. The base sequence is TGCGCCAGCACCCGGGACAGGTACAGCAATCAGCCCCAGCATTTT. Its translation is CASTRDRYSNQPQHF.